Below are 9 T cell receptor beta chains sequenced from a single sample in a study of cytomegalovirus exposure and HLA in healthy donors. PCR amplification relied on 60 Vbeta primers (plus 13 Jbeta primers). The table came from immunoSEQ multiplex PCR; TCRdb's copy has only in-frame clones and leaves some out. The data show 190,000 or so clones, roughly 80% seen once. What was sequenced was PBMCs. Source of these receptors: a boy aged 10-17 years in good health and CMV-seronegative.

This chain connects TRBV5-1 to TRBJ2-5, with 7 positions matching TRBD1. Germline V gene data show CDR1 as SGHRS and CDR2 as YFSETQ. The CDR3 runs 13 residues. The junction had 3 bases not matched to a gene; V was cut back by 4 bases and J by 3 bases. The CDR3 loop reads CASSRQGEETQYF. CDR3 in DNA: TGCGCCAGCAGCCGACAGGGAGAAGAGACCCAGTACTTC.

In its sample, this clone was seen once. The V call is TRBV5-4, the J call TRBJ1-5; no clear D. The germline V gene encodes CDR1 SGHNT and CDR2 YYREEE (reference sequence). The CDR3 has 12 amino acids. V was cut by 7 bases and J by 3 bases, with 8 bases left in between. The chain's CDR3 is CASGQDNQPQHF. For the CDR3, the DNA is TGTGCCAGCGGGCAGGACAATCAGCCCCAGCATTTT.

The V and J genes are TRBV9 and TRBJ2-7; TRBD1 agrees at 7 bases. Trimming cost V 3 bases and J 0 bases; bases outside gene matches: 9. The CDR3 consists of 16 residues. The germline V gene has CDR1 SGDLS and CDR2 YYNGEE. For the CDR3, the DNA is TGTGCCAGCAGCGAGGGGGCCGGGTCCATCTCCTACGAGCAGTACTTC. Its translation: CASSEGAGSISYEQYF.

The chain employs TRBV21-1 and TRBJ1-1; TRBD1 was called by the table and not checked on the DNA. TRBV21-1 is tagged as a pseudogene. The CDR3 has 18 amino acids. CDR3 sequence (DNA): TGTGCCAGCAGCATACTCCGGGACACAGGGGGCGGGAGCACTGAAGCTTTCTTT. Translation: CASSILRDTGGGSTEAFF.

The chain links TRBV5-5 to TRBJ2-7; 12 bases line up with TRBD2. CDR3 length equals 15 residues. Germline CDR1 and CDR2: SGHKS and YYEKEE (reference sequence). V dropped 3 bases and J dropped 3; count of bases not matched to a gene: 4. CDR3 sequence reads: CASSSRTSGIYEQYF. Written as DNA, the CDR3 is TGTGCCAGCAGCTCCCGGACTAGCGGGATCTACGAGCAGTACTTC.

The V and J genes are TRBV7-2 and TRBJ1-1; D is ambiguous. Trimming stripped 4 bases from V and 7 bases from J, with 28 bases between. The CDR3 has 18 residues. Germline CDR1 reads SGHTA; CDR2 reads FQGNSA. CDR3 bases: TGTGCCAGCAGCTCCTTACTGATACAGTATTACATGAACGGTGAAGCTTTCTTT. This encodes CASSSLLIQYYMNGEAFF.

The CDR3 bases are TGTGCTAGTGGTTTGGGTGACAGGGGGGATGGCTACACCTTC. Protein sequence: CASGLGDRGDGYTF. The chain links TRBV12-5 to TRBJ1-2, with 9 bases identical to TRBD1. The CDR3 is 14 amino acids. Losses at the gene ends were 1 base for V and 6 bases for J; bases not matched to a gene: 3. CDR1 is LGHNT and CDR2 is FRNRAP in the germline V gene.

V and J are TRBV29-1 and TRBJ1-1; TRBD1 matches 9 bases. The CDR3 is 15 amino acids. Germline CDR1 reads SQVTM; CDR2 reads ANQGSEA. J gave up 6 bases and V 4 bases, and 12 bases lay outside the gene matches. CDR3 residues: CSVGGWGQGIAEAFF. The CDR3 nucleotides are TGCAGCGTTGGGGGTTGGGGACAGGGAATCGCTGAAGCTTTCTTT.

V gene TRBV19 combines with J gene TRBJ1-2, with 9 bases fitting TRBD1. The CDR3 has 18 residues. Unmatched junction bases numbered 17, after V lost 7 bases and J lost 2 bases. Germline V gives CDR1 LNHDA, CDR2 SQIVND (reference sequence). DNA for the CDR3: TGTGCCAGTAAAGCGTTGGAGACAGGGGGTCGGGCGAACTATGGCTACACCTTC. It specifies CASKALETGGRANYGYTF.